This T cell receptor (beta chain) was observed in a study of blood T cell repertoires in COVID-19. Study summary: From the United States, Italy and Spain came samples of acute and convalescent COVID-19. The analysed material was cDNA or gDNA that came from T cells, B-cell-depleted T cells, or PBMCs.

Source study methods: Reference gene primers were amplified, and this amplification served to estimate nucleated cell counts. Sequencing was performed with immunoSEQ multiplex PCR; in TCRdb, only in-frame clones are kept and a portion is missing. That table supplies the V and J calls and clone size; D and trimming were determined from the DNA. The table shows 200,000 to 250,000 clones, with 87% occurring only once. The length of the CDR3 is 15 residues. The V segment lost 4 bases and the J segment 3 bases; nucleotides outside the gene matches: 2. Germline-derived CDR1 and CDR2 are KGHSY and FQNENV. Specimen: peripheral blood. The V call is TRBV16, the J call TRBJ2-1; 11 positions agree with TRBD2. This clonotype originated in a woman aged 18-29 years who had recovered from COVID-19. CDR3 DNA: TGTGCCAGCAGCCTTCTAGCGGGAGGCTACAATGAGCAGTTCTTC. It translates to CASSLLAGGYNEQFF.